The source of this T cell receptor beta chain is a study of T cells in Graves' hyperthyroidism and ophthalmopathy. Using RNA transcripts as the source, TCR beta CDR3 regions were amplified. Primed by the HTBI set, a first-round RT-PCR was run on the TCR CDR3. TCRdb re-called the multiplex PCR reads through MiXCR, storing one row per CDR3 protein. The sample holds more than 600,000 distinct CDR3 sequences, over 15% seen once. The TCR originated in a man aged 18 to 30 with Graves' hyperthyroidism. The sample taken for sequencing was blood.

CDR3 sequence (DNA): TGCAGCGCCCGGACAGTAAACACCGGGGAGCTGTTTTTT. This encodes CSARTVNTGELFF. The chain has TRBV29-1 and TRBJ2-2; maybe TRBD1 (6 bases). CDR1 is SQVTM and CDR2 is ANQGSEA in the germline V gene. The CDR3 length is 13 residues. V was trimmed by 7 bases and J by 2 bases, leaving 11 bases between them.